The 17 T cell receptor beta chains reported below all come from one sample, sequenced in a study of naive and memory T cell subsets. Two oligonucleotides, mixed equimolar, formed the beta constant-region primer covering TRBC1 and TRBC2. TCRdb redid the calling of the UMI-ligation and nested PCR reads with MiXCR, one entry per CDR3 protein. This table has 150,000 or so distinct CDR3 sequences, 17% appearing once. The source material was naive CD4+ T cells from blood. These receptors all come from a human donor in good health.

This clonotype was counted only a few times. The V gene is TRBV28, the J gene TRBJ1-5, with TRBD1 matching 8 bases. The CDR3 contains 15 residues. The J segment lost 3 bases and the V segment lost 5 bases, leaving 6 bases of the junction unmatched. Germline assignment: CDR1 MDHEN and CDR2 SYDVKM. CDR3 protein: CASSHGQGNNQPQHF. The CDR3 nucleotides are TGTGCCAGCAGTCACGGACAGGGTAACAATCAGCCCCAGCATTTT.

This chain links TRBV29-1 with TRBJ2-4, with 11 positions matching TRBD2. After removal of 4 bases from V and 2 bases from J, the junction contained 10 bases not matched to a gene. CDR1 and CDR2 from the germline V gene are SQVTM and ANQGSEA. The CDR3 contains 17 residues. The CDR3 loop reads CSVVIAGGPWSKNIQYF. In DNA, the CDR3 is TGCAGCGTTGTTATAGCGGGAGGGCCGTGGTCCAAAAACATTCAGTACTTC.

The V and J genes are TRBV20-1 and TRBJ1-1; 7 bases are shared with TRBD1. The junction had 8 bases not matched to a gene; V was cut back by 6 bases and J by 7 bases. This CDR3 is 12 amino acids long. The V gene's germline CDR1 is DFQATT and CDR2 SNEGSKA (reference sequence). This CDR3 reads CSAKPGQDEAFF. The DNA of the CDR3 is TGCAGTGCAAAACCTGGACAGGATGAAGCTTTCTTT.

This clonotype occurred a few times. The chain uses TRBV28 and TRBJ2-1; the match to TRBD2 covers 7 bases. The CDR3 sequence is 15 residues long. Germline values: CDR1 MDHEN, CDR2 SYDVKM. V gave up 4 bases and J gave up 7 bases; unmatched junction bases: 10. The CDR3 region has the DNA TGTGCCAGCAGTTCCTCCGGGAGGTCGTCGAATGAGCAGTTCTTC. Its translation is CASSSSGRSSNEQFF. Based on the CDR3 plus reference TRBV28 and TRBJ2-1, the full variable domain is DVKVTQSSRYLVKRTGEKVFLECVQDMDHENMFWYRQDPGLGLRLIYFSYDVKMKEKGDIPEGYSVSREKKERFSLILESASTNQTSMYLCASSSSGRSSNEQFFGPGTRLTVL.

The chain employs TRBV7-2 and TRBJ1-5; 8 positions match TRBD1. The CDR3 contains 14 residues. Germline lookup yields CDR1 SGHTA and CDR2 FQGNSA. J gave up 5 bases and V 7 bases, and 7 bases lay outside the gene matches. CDR3 sequence: CASNRGASDQPQHF. DNA for the CDR3: TGTGCCAGCAACAGGGGGGCGAGTGATCAGCCCCAGCATTTT.

This clonotype came up a few times. The DNA for the CDR3 is TGCAGTGCTAGTTCACTAGCGGGAGTTAACAATGAGCAGTTCTTC. Amino acid sequence: CSASSLAGVNNEQFF. This chain joins TRBV20-1 and TRBJ2-1; 11 positions match TRBD2. Germline CDR1 reads DFQATT; CDR2 reads SNEGSKA (reference sequence). J lost 5 bases, V lost 3 bases, and 6 bases had no gene match. The CDR3 has 15 amino acids.

The table lists this clonotype with a few counts. In DNA form, the CDR3 reads TGTGCCAGCAGTTCCCACCGAATCAGCGGGGAGCAGTACTTC. It translates to CASSSHRISGEQYF. The chain is built from TRBV28 and TRBJ2-7, with D perhaps matching TRBD2 (6 bases). Germline V CDR1 and CDR2: MDHEN, SYDVKM. This CDR3 contains 14 residues. Trimming removed 4 bases from V and 7 bases from J, with 17 bases in between. Based on the CDR3 plus reference TRBV28 and TRBJ2-7, the full variable domain is DVKVTQSSRYLVKRTGEKVFLECVQDMDHENMFWYRQDPGLGLRLIYFSYDVKMKEKGDIPEGYSVSREKKERFSLILESASTNQTSMYLCASSSHRISGEQYFGPGTRLTVT.

The table lists this clonotype with a few counts. The CDR3 coding sequence is TGTGCCAGCAGTTTAAGAGGACAGGGTCAGCCCCAGCATTTT. Residues: CASSLRGQGQPQHF. The chain employs TRBV27 and TRBJ1-5, with 8 bases aligning to TRBD1. V trimming: 2 bases; J trimming: 6 bases; junction bases outside the gene matches: 3. This CDR3 spans 14 amino acids. CDR1 and CDR2 from the germline V gene are MNHEY and SMNVEV (reference sequence).

The V gene is TRBV2, the J gene TRBJ2-3; 11 bases fit TRBD2. This CDR3 comprises 13 residues. Germline V CDR1 and CDR2: SNHLY, FYNNEI. J gave up 3 bases and V 8 bases, and 1 base lay outside the gene matches. The CDR3 region is CASGTSGTDTQYF. The DNA of the CDR3 is TGTGCCAGCGGGACTAGCGGAACAGATACGCAGTATTTT.

This clonotype has only a few counts. One end of the junction fails to match germline, which may point to a read error. The CDR3 loop is CSASTGVACF. The CDR3 DNA reads TGCAGTGCTAGTACAGGTGTCGCGTGCTTC. This rearrangement joins TRBV20-1 to TRBJ1-2, with a possible D match to TRBD1 (5 bases). Germline-derived CDR1 and CDR2 are DFQATT and SNEGSKA (reference sequence). This CDR3 comprises 10 residues.

This chain uses TRBV7-2 with TRBJ2-1; D unresolved. V lost 5 bases, J lost 4 bases, and 12 bases lay in between. CDR3 size: 14 residues. Germline values: CDR1 SGHTA, CDR2 FQGNSA. The CDR3 region has the DNA TGTGCCAGCAGCGGTACCACAGTTTACAATGAGCAGTTCTTC. Translated, it gives CASSGTTVYNEQFF.

The table lists this clonotype with a few counts. This chain links TRBV9 with TRBJ2-7, with D possibly matching TRBD1 (6 bases). V lost 4 bases and J 4 bases, leaving 12 bases between the germline ends. Germline-derived CDR1 and CDR2 are SGDLS and YYNGEE. The CDR3 has 13 amino acids. In DNA form, the CDR3 reads TGTGCCAGCAGCCCCCAGGACAGTTACGAGCAGTACTTC. It specifies CASSPQDSYEQYF. Full variable domain (rest looked up from reference TRBV9 and TRBJ2-7): DSGVTQTPKHLITATGQRVTLRCSPRSGDLSVYWYQQSLDQGLQFLIQYYNGEERAKGNILERFSAQQFPDLHSELNLSSLELGDSALYFCASSPQDSYEQYFGPGTRLTVT.

There are a few counts of this clonotype. This rearrangement joins TRBV29-1 to TRBJ2-4; TRBD1 might be the D (5 bases). Trimming shortened V by 3 bases and J by 4 bases, and 10 bases separated the two germline ends. CDR1 and CDR2 from the germline V gene are SQVTM and ANQGSEA. The CDR3 spans 13 residues. CDR3 in DNA: TGCAGCGTTGAGGGTCAGGGTAAAAACATTCAGTACTTC. The encoded protein is CSVEGQGKNIQYF.

This clonotype was counted a few times. The gene calls are TRBV12-3 or TRBV12-4 and TRBJ2-1; 7 nucleotides agree with TRBD2. The CDR3 has 14 residues. The V gene end was trimmed by 5 bases and the J gene end by 7 bases; junction bases not matched to a gene: 8. CDR3 nucleotide sequence: TGTGCCAGCAGTCTCGACGTGGGGGGGAATGAGCAGTTCTTC. It yields the protein CASSLDVGGNEQFF.

This clonotype was found a few times. CDR3 sequence: CASSSQVAGADTQYF. The CDR3 nucleotides are TGCGCCAGCAGCTCTCAAGTCGCAGGGGCAGATACGCAGTATTTT. This chain connects TRBV4-1 to TRBJ2-3, with TRBD1 as a possible D gene (6 bases). Trimming pared 5 bases from V and 4 bases from J, leaving 16 bases between. Germline V gives CDR1 MGHRA, CDR2 YSYEKL. This CDR3 has 15 amino acids.

This clonotype was seen a handful of times. The chain has TRBV30 and TRBJ2-6; 7 bases line up with TRBD1. The germline V gene encodes CDR1 GTSNPN and CDR2 SVGIG (reference sequence). V lost 2 bases and J lost 0; bases outside the gene matches: 16. This CDR3 comprises 20 residues. The CDR3 sequence is CAWSSLGPGQSRSGANVLTF. The CDR3, as DNA: TGTGCCTGGAGTTCACTAGGGCCGGGACAGTCACGCTCTGGGGCCAACGTCCTGACTTTC.

This chain joins TRBV10-3 and TRBJ2-3; D unresolved. The CDR3 has 15 residues. Trimming stripped 2 bases from V and 6 bases from J, with 15 bases between. CDR1 is ENHRY and CDR2 is SYGVKD in the germline V gene. CDR3 coding DNA: TGTGCCATCAGTGAGATCTCGGACGCCGGGGATACGCAGTATTTT. Translated: CAISEISDAGDTQYF.